This T cell receptor beta chain was found in a study of blood T cell repertoires in COVID-19. Background on the study: Sources were T cells, B-cell-depleted T cells, or PBMCs; the material itself was cDNA or gDNA.

Participants came from some 26 US areas, aged roughly 18 to 95 years. Cohort placement rested on clinical history that participants reported themselves. Method: immunoSEQ multiplex PCR; TCRdb's copy keeps in-frame clones and lacks some. The sample lists under 250,000 clones; around 83% were seen once. Per the germline V gene, CDR1 is SGHTA and CDR2 is FQGNSA. The CDR3 covers 17 residues. Trimming at V came to 4 bases and at J to 7 bases, leaving 14 bases not matched to a gene. This sequence joins TRBV7-2 and TRBJ2-1, with 9 nucleotides matching TRBD1. The TCR comes from a woman aged 40 to 50 with acute COVID-19. Sequences were obtained from PBMCs or T cells enriched from blood (not recorded which). CDR3 amino acids: CASSSLPGQGLGNEQFF. For the CDR3, the DNA is TGTGCCAGCAGCTCCCTTCCGGGACAGGGTTTAGGTAATGAGCAGTTCTTC. Using reference TRBV7-2 and TRBJ2-1 for the parts outside the CDR3, the full variable domain is GAGVSQSPSNKVTEKGKDVELRCDPISGHTALYWYRQSLGQGLEFLIYFQGNSAPDKSGLPSDRFSAERTGGSVSTLTIQRTQQEDSAVYLCASSSLPGQGLGNEQFFGPGTRLTVL.